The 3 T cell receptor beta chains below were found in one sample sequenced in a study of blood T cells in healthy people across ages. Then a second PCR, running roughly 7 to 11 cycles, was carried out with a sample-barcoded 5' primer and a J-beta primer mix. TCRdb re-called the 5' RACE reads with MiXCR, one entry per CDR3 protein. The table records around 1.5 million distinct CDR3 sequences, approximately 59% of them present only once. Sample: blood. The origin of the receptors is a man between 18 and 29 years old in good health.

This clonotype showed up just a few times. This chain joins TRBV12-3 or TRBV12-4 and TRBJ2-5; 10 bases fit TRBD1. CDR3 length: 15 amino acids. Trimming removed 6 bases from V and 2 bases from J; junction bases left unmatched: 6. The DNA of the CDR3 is TGTGCCAGCAGGGGACAGGGGCGGGTGCAAGAGACCCAGTACTTC. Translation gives CASRGQGRVQETQYF.

Here the CDR3 DNA reads TGCAGCGTTGCGATTTCGGGGGCGGATGATACGCAGTATTTT. This translates into CSVAISGADDTQYF. The J gene is TRBJ2-3, the V gene TRBV29-1; D may be TRBD1 or TRBD2 (6 bases each). Trimming left V 4 bases short and J 6 bases short, with 17 bases between. Germline CDR1 and CDR2: SQVTM and ANQGSEA. CDR3 size: 14 residues.

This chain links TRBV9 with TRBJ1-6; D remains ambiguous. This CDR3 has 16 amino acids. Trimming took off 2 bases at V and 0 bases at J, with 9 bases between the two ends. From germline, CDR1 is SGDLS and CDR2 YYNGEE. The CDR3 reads CASSVDMSSYNSPLHF. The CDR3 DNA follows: TGTGCCAGCAGCGTTGACATGAGCTCCTATAATTCACCCCTCCACTTT.